This TCR beta chain was sequenced during a study of T cell changes during pregnancy in multiple sclerosis. This CDR3 contains 15 residues. From germline, CDR1 is MRHNA and CDR2 SNTAGT. V shed 5 bases and J 4 bases; nucleotides not matched to a gene: 11. Generated by immunoSEQ multiplex PCR, the TCRdb table keeps only in-frame clones and is missing some. The data hold over 50,000 clones, with approximately 91% observed a single time. Here the sequenced sample was peripheral blood, taken after pregnancy. This TCR was sampled from a female donor with multiple sclerosis, enrolled in a pregnancy study. V is TRBV6-4 and J is TRBJ2-7; TRBD1 matches 7 bases. The CDR3 bases are TGTGCCAGCAGTCTCCACGGGACAGAAGCATACGAGCAGTACTTC. Its translation is CASSLHGTEAYEQYF.